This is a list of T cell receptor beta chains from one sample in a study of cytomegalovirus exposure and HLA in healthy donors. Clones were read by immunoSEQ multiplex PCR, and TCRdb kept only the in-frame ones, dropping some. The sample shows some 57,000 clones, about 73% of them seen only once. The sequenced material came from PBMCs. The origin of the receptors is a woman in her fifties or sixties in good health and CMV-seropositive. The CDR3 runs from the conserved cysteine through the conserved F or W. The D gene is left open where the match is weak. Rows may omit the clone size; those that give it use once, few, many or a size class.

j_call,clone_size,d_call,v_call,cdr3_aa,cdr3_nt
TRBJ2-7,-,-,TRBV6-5,CASRLGVSSYEQYF,TGTGCCAGCAGGTTAGGAGTGAGCTCCTACGAGCAGTACTTC
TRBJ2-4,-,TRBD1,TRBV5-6,CASSAPRQGASKNIQYF,TGTGCCAGCAGCGCTCCACGACAGGGGGCATCCAAAAACATTCAGTACTTC
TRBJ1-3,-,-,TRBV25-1,CASSGETSRAIYF,TGTGCCAGCAGTGGGGAGACGTCGAGGGCCATATATTTT
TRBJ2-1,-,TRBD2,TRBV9,CASSVASGLAGNEQFF,TGTGCCAGCAGCGTAGCCTCCGGACTAGCGGGGAATGAGCAGTTCTTC
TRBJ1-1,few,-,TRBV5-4,CASSSAEREAFF,TGTGCCAGCAGTTCCGCCGAGAGGGAAGCTTTCTTT
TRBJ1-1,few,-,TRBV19,CASSPRTEWTEAFF,TGTGCCAGTAGTCCACGGACAGAGTGGACTGAAGCTTTCTTT
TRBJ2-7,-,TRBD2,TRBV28,CASSPGLAGGTYEQYF,TGTGCCAGCAGTCCTGGACTAGCGGGGGGCACCTACGAGCAGTACTTC
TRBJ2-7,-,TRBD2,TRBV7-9,CSSSSTTRASGGYEQCF,TGTTCCAGCAGCTCCACGACCCGCGCCAGCGGGGGTTACGAGCAGTGCTTC
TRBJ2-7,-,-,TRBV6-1,CASLISAGDSYEQYF,TGTGCCAGCCTTATATCCGCCGGGGACTCCTACGAGCAGTACTTC
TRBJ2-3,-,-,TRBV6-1,CASTAAGTQYF,TGTGCCAGCACGGCAGCAGGTACGCAGTATTTT
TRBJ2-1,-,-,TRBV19,CASSIDWAAYNEQFF,TGTGCCAGTAGTATAGATTGGGCAGCCTACAATGAGCAGTTCTTC
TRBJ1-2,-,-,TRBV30,CAWSSIRFYGYTF,TGTGCCTGGAGTTCGATTCGGTTCTATGGCTACACCTTC
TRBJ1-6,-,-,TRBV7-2,CASSLSGAGSPLHF,TGTGCCAGCAGCTTATCAGGGGCGGGTTCACCCCTCCACTTT
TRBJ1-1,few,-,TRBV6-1,CASREWDKGTFF,TGTGCCAGCAGGGAGTGGGACAAGGGGACTTTCTTT
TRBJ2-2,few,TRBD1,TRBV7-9,CSSSSSQGAVTGELFF,TGTTCCAGCAGCTCTTCACAGGGGGCGGTAACCGGGGAGCTGTTTTTT
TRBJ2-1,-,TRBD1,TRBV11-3,CASSIRTGGNEQFF,TGTGCCAGCAGCATTCGGACAGGGGGCAATGAGCAGTTCTTC
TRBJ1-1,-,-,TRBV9,CASSIQQGEATEAFF,TGTGCCAGCAGCATCCAACAGGGAGAAGCCACTGAAGCTTTCTTT
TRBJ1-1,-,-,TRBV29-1,CSVERDIPSQGSGAFF,TGCAGCGTTGAAAGGGACATTCCCTCACAAGGCAGCGGTGCTTTCTTT
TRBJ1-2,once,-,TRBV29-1,CSGAHGGSPYGYTF,TGCAGCGGCGCTCACGGGGGTTCCCCCTATGGCTACACCTTC
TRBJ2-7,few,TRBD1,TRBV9,CASSARGQTYEQYF,TGTGCCAGCAGCGCTAGGGGACAGACCTACGAGCAGTACTTC
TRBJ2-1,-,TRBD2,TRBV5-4,CASSTRRTSDDEQFF,TGTGCCAGCAGTACCCGTAGGACTAGCGACGATGAGCAGTTCTTC
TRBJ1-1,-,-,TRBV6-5,CASNSPDTGEAFF,TGTGCCAGCAATTCCCCTGACACGGGGGAAGCTTTCTTT